The source of this TCR beta chain is a study of beta chain features in type 1 diabetes. Investigators reverse transcribed all isolated RNA, so they sequenced expressed TCRB transcripts. Sequenced by immunoSEQ multiplex PCR; TCRdb stores in-frame clones only, minus some. The sample holds about 360,000 clones, over 9.5% seen once. CDR3 length equals 17 residues. Germline CDR1 is SQVTM and CDR2 is ANQGSEA. After removal of 1 base from V and 0 bases from J, the junction contained 10 bases not matched to a gene. This clone was recorded once. The antigen remains unidentified. Whole-study findings and limits: Among patients with Type 1 diabetes, TCRB CDR3s were moderately but significantly shorter in every one of the four CD4+ subsets. Naive, central memory and regulatory TCRB repertoires appeared more similar among patients than healthy donors. Sequencing used cDNA, and cells with high TCR expression could therefore be over-represented.

This TCR derives from a young man in good health. The chain combines TRBV29-1 with TRBJ1-2; TRBD1 matches at 8 bases. The sequencing input was naive CD4+ T cells from blood. The CDR3 coding sequence is TGCAGCGTTGAAGGTTTCGGGACAGGCATCTCTAACTATGGCTACACCTTC. It specifies CSVEGFGTGISNYGYTF.